The text below deals with one T cell receptor beta chain. What it binds is unknown. The record originates from a study of identical twins. Study-wide results and caveats: Insertions were reduced in abundant cord blood beta clonotypes but not in memory repertoires. Recombination models fit unrelated individuals' TCR alpha sharing but underestimated twins'. Weaker excess twin sharing was seen among beta out-of-frame sequences.

Carrying unique molecular identifiers, the cDNA also gained a universal primer site through template switching. TCRdb redid the calling of the 5' RACE reads with MiXCR, one entry per CDR3 protein. Of 1.5 million to 2 million distinct CDR3 sequences detected, 32% appear once; the ten largest clones hold about 0.25%. This CDR3 comprises 15 residues. The V segment lost 1 base and the J segment 10 bases; nucleotides outside the gene matches: 4. CDR1 and CDR2 from the germline V gene are SNHLY and FYNNEI. The sequencing input was cord blood. This TCR was recovered from a newborn girl in good health. The rearrangement joins TRBV2 to TRBJ2-1, with 13 bases identical to TRBD2. CDR3 amino acids: CASSEEGLAGREQFF. In DNA, the CDR3 is TGTGCCAGCAGTGAAGAGGGACTAGCGGGGAGGGAGCAGTTCTTC.